The 29 T cell receptor beta chains given below trace back to one sample, sequenced in a study of blood T cell repertoires in COVID-19. Here immunoSEQ multiplex PCR was the method, and the copy in TCRdb shows in-frame clones only, minus some. The sample lists under 200,000 clones, about 88% seen once, with around 6% in the top ten. Sequenced sample: peripheral blood. These receptors originate from a man between 35 and 55 years old with active or convalescent COVID-19.

The chain joins TRBV19 to TRBJ2-2; tentative D call: TRBD2 (6 bases). Germline lookup yields CDR1 LNHDA and CDR2 SQIVND (reference sequence). With 5 bases removed from V and 2 bases from J, the gap between germline ends came to 15 bases. The CDR3 extends over 16 amino acids. CDR3 sequence reads: CASSPRLEVNTGELFF. The CDR3 DNA reads as TGTGCCAGTAGTCCTCGACTAGAGGTTAACACCGGGGAGCTGTTTTTT.

This chain joins TRBV6-5 and TRBJ2-7, with TRBD1 as a possible D gene (7 bases). The CDR3 loop spans 14 amino acids. The V end was cut by 8 bases, the J end by 9 bases, with 23 bases between. Germline V gene sequence: CDR1 MNHEY, CDR2 SVGAGI. The CDR3 coding sequence is TGTGCCAGCGCTGCGGGGCAGGGGGTCATTTGGCAGTACTTC. Translated: CASAAGQGVIWQYF.

This clone was picked up one time. This sequence joins TRBV5-8 and TRBJ1-5, with D possibly TRBD1 on 6 matching bases. This CDR3 contains 16 residues. The germline gives CDR1 SGHTS, CDR2 YDEGEE. The V and J ends lost 1 base and 0 bases respectively, with 11 bases between them. CDR3: CASSLQGSGSNQPQHF. The CDR3, as DNA: TGTGCCAGCAGCTTGCAGGGGTCGGGTAGCAATCAGCCCCAGCATTTT.

The chain combines TRBV10-3 with TRBJ2-5; TRBD2 agrees at 13 bases. The CDR3 contains 16 residues. The germline CDR1 and CDR2 sequences are ENHRY and SYGVKD. J lost 1 base, V lost 6 bases, and 5 bases had no gene match. The DNA for the CDR3 is TGTGCCATCAGGACTAGCGGGGGGACCTCCCAAGAGACCCAGTACTTC. It encodes CAIRTSGGTSQETQYF.

The chain is built from TRBV15 and TRBJ2-2; no clear D gene. The CDR3 contains 13 residues. Trimming left V 0 bases short and J 4 bases short, with 3 bases between. Germline CDR1 and CDR2: LNHNV and YYDKDF (reference sequence). The chain's CDR3 is CATSRDRTGELFF. In DNA form, the CDR3 reads TGTGCCACCAGCAGAGACCGCACCGGGGAGCTGTTTTTT. Full variable domain (rest looked up from reference TRBV15 and TRBJ2-2): DAMVIQNPRYQVTQFGKPVTLSCSQTLNHNVMYWYQQKSSQAPKLLFHYYDKDFNNEADTPDNFQSRRPNTSFCFLDIRSPGLGDTAMYLCATSRDRTGELFFGEGSRLTVL.

V usage is TRBV19 and J usage is TRBJ2-7; TRBD1 might be the D (6 bases). Germline V gene data show CDR1 as LNHDA and CDR2 as SQIVND (reference sequence). The CDR3 spans 15 residues. Trimming cost V 8 bases and J 0 bases, with 17 bases left between them. The CDR3 loop reads CASAESGTNSYEQYF. As DNA, the CDR3 is TGTGCCAGTGCAGAGTCAGGGACAAACTCCTACGAGCAGTACTTC.

The sample holds one count of this clone. V is TRBV11-3 and J is TRBJ2-3; weak D call: TRBD2 (5 bases). V was cut by 5 bases and J by 0 bases, with 12 bases left in between. Germline V gene data show CDR1 as SGHNT and CDR2 as YENEEA. CDR3 length: 15 residues. CDR3 sequence (DNA): TGTGCCAGCAGCGGAGGAGAGGCAAGCACAGATACGCAGTATTTT. Its protein is CASSGGEASTDTQYF.

The genes are TRBV24-1 and TRBJ2-2; 10 nucleotides line up with TRBD1. Trimming removed 5 bases from V and 0 bases from J; junction bases left unmatched: 11. The germline gives CDR1 KGHDR, CDR2 SFDVKD. The length of the CDR3 is 19 residues. CDR3 sequence: CATSAWGTGVLSNTGELFF. For the CDR3, the DNA is TGTGCCACCAGTGCCTGGGGGACAGGGGTTCTATCGAACACCGGGGAGCTGTTTTTT.

The chain couples TRBV13 to TRBJ2-5, with 9 bases matching TRBD1. The J segment lost 5 bases and the V segment lost 5 bases, leaving 6 bases of the junction unmatched. Germline V lookup: CDR1 PRHDT, CDR2 FYEKMQ (reference sequence). The CDR3 sequence is 14 residues long. The CDR3 coding sequence is TGTGCCAGCAGCCGGACAGGGGCAATGGAGACCCAGTACTTC. It codes for CASSRTGAMETQYF.

The chain recombines TRBV7-9 with TRBJ1-5; TRBD1 matches 7 bases. Germline trimming cut 1 base from V and 4 bases from J; bases unmatched to any gene: 4. Per germline, CDR1 SEHNR and CDR2 FQNEAQ (reference sequence). This CDR3 has 15 residues. The CDR3 here is CASSLGGTVNQPQHF. The CDR3 DNA reads TGTGCCAGCAGCTTAGGTGGGACAGTGAATCAGCCCCAGCATTTT.

The rearrangement uses TRBV5-1 and TRBJ1-2; D not certain. CDR3 length: 16 residues. The germline V gene has CDR1 SGHRS and CDR2 YFSETQ. V was pared by 3 bases and J by 3 bases, with 18 bases between. The CDR3 sequence is CASSYITGSVDYGYTF. In DNA, the CDR3 is TGCGCCAGCAGCTACATTACGGGGTCGGTGGACTATGGCTACACCTTC.

This clone has only a few counts. The genes are TRBV6-1 and TRBJ2-2; a possible D gene is TRBD2 (5 bases). This CDR3 has 14 amino acids. The germline V gene encodes CDR1 MNHNS and CDR2 SASEGT. Trimming took off 3 bases at V and 5 bases at J, with 10 bases between the two ends. The DNA for the CDR3 is TGTGCCAGCAGTGAGCTTAGACTAACCGGGGAGCTGTTTTTT. Its translation is CASSELRLTGELFF.

The rearrangement joins TRBV30 to TRBJ1-2; a weak D match, TRBD1 (6 bases). Germline CDR1 is GTSNPN and CDR2 is SVGIG (reference sequence). This CDR3 is 19 amino acids long. V shed 4 bases and J shed 3 bases, with 30 bases lying between them. CDR3 protein: CAWKESIRDTHTTHYGYTF. Written as DNA, the CDR3 is TGTGCCTGGAAGGAGAGTATCAGGGACACCCATACCACACACTATGGCTACACCTTC.

The chain carries TRBV12-5 and TRBJ2-5; weak D call: TRBD1 (5 bases). CDR3 size: 13 residues. V was shortened by 5 bases and J by 2 bases, with 9 bases between the two germline ends. Germline V gene sequence: CDR1 LGHNT, CDR2 FRNRAP. The CDR3 bases are TGTGCTAGTGGTCATGACAGACAAGAGACCCAGTACTTC. Protein sequence: CASGHDRQETQYF.

The genes are TRBV2 and TRBJ2-3; a weak D match, TRBD2 (6 bases). Germline V gene lookup returns CDR1 SNHLY and CDR2 FYNNEI. V lost 5 bases and J lost 4, with 16 bases in between. The CDR3 contains 15 residues. This CDR3 reads CASSIQTRAADTQYF. The CDR3 DNA is TGTGCCAGCAGTATCCAGACTAGAGCGGCAGATACGCAGTATTTT.

This clone was seen just once. This chain joins TRBV11-2 and TRBJ2-6, with 9 bases matching TRBD1. V gave up 3 bases and J gave up 3 bases; unmatched junction bases: 3. The CDR3 loop spans 16 amino acids. The germline CDR1 and CDR2 sequences are SGHAT and FQNNGV. CDR3 residues: CASSFNRGLGANVLTF. The CDR3 nucleotides read TGTGCCAGCAGCTTCAACAGGGGGCTTGGGGCCAACGTCCTGACTTTC.

The rearrangement links TRBV5-1 to TRBJ2-7; the D gene is possibly TRBD2 (6 bases). V was trimmed by 4 bases and J by 4 bases, leaving 15 bases between them. Germline assignment: CDR1 SGHRS and CDR2 YFSETQ. The CDR3 length is 14 residues. CDR3 DNA: TGCGCCAGCAGCCAAGGAGGGAGCAGGTACGAGCAGTACTTC. This encodes CASSQGGSRYEQYF.

The rearrangement links TRBV5-1 to TRBJ1-2; D remains unclear. The CDR3 is made up of 17 amino acids. CDR1 and CDR2 (germline): SGHRS, YFSETQ. Trimming stripped 2 bases from V and 2 bases from J, with 19 bases between. The CDR3 DNA follows: TGCGCCAGCAGCTTAGAAGGCGTGGGCAGAACGAACTATGGCTACACCTTC. It codes for CASSLEGVGRTNYGYTF. The variable domain in full, completed from reference TRBV5-1 and TRBJ1-2, reads KAGVTQTPRYLIKTRGQQVTLSCSPISGHRSVSWYQQTPGQGLQFLFEYFSETQRNKGNFPGRFSGRQFSNSRSEMNVSTLELGDSALYLCASSLEGVGRTNYGYTFGSGTRLTVV.

The chain joins TRBV6-2 or TRBV6-3 to TRBJ1-5, with TRBD1 identical over 8 bases. The CDR3 is made up of 17 amino acids. The germline V gene has CDR1 MNHEY and CDR2 SVGEGT. Trimming removed 4 bases from V and 5 bases from J; junction bases left unmatched: 13. The CDR3 loop is CASSSLLVRGLDQPQHF. DNA of the CDR3: TGTGCCAGCAGTTCCCTACTGGTCAGGGGGCTTGATCAGCCCCAGCATTTT.

This rearrangement joins TRBV18 to TRBJ1-3, with D possibly TRBD1 on 5 matching bases. Germline assignment: CDR1 KGHSH and CDR2 LQKENI. This CDR3 contains 17 residues. V was pared by 0 bases and J by 0 bases, with 12 bases between. Here the CDR3 reads CASSPPIRGSSGNTIYF. The CDR3, as DNA: TGTGCCAGCTCACCACCGATTAGGGGTAGCTCTGGAAACACCATATATTTT.

V is TRBV18 and J is TRBJ2-7; D is ambiguous. The CDR3 is 12 residues long. CDR1 KGHSH and CDR2 LQKENI come from the germline V gene. The V gene lost 6 bases and the J gene lost 1 base, with 7 bases spanning the gap. CDR3 in DNA: TGTGCCAGCTCGCGCCTTTCCTACGAGCAGTACTTC. Translation gives CASSRLSYEQYF.

The chain combines TRBV6-5 with TRBJ1-1, with a possible D match to TRBD1 (6 bases). Trimming shortened V by 6 bases and J by 6 bases, and 17 bases separated the two germline ends. This CDR3 comprises 14 residues. Germline V gene sequence: CDR1 MNHEY, CDR2 SVGAGI. The DNA of the CDR3 is TGTGCCAGCAGCCGGGACGGGACAAGCGCTGAAGCTTTCTTT. It encodes CASSRDGTSAEAFF.

The gene calls are TRBV7-2 and TRBJ1-4; D is possibly TRBD1 (6 bases). V dropped 1 base and J dropped 14 bases, with 20 bases sitting between them. The germline V gene has CDR1 SGHTA and CDR2 FQGNSA. CDR3 length equals 15 residues. The CDR3 sequence is CASSLGGQGNVKLFF. The CDR3 bases are TGTGCCAGCAGCTTAGGTGGCCAGGGGAACGTCAAGCTGTTTTTT.

V is TRBV13 and J is TRBJ2-1; TRBD2 might be the D (6 bases). The germline V gene has CDR1 PRHDT and CDR2 FYEKMQ (reference sequence). The CDR3 runs 16 residues. The ends were cut back, 2 bases at V and 9 bases at J, with 20 bases in the middle. In nucleotides, the CDR3 is TGTGCCAGCAGCTTAATTACAGAAGGAGGGTACGGTGAGCAGTTCTTC. It translates to CASSLITEGGYGEQFF.

CDR3: CASSRGGQRSNEQFF. The CDR3 nucleotides are TGTGCCAGCAGTCGAGGGGGCCAACGATCCAATGAGCAGTTCTTC. The chain has TRBV6-5 and TRBJ2-1; 7 positions match TRBD1. V lost 5 bases to trimming and J lost 6 bases; unmatched junction nucleotides: 10. The CDR3 is 15 residues long. Looked up from germline, CDR1 is MNHEY and CDR2 is SVGAGI.

The V and J genes are TRBV5-1 and TRBJ2-7; 7 bases align to TRBD1. CDR3 length: 16 amino acids. V was clipped by 4 bases and J by 0 bases; unmatched bases: 10. Germline V gene lookup returns CDR1 SGHRS and CDR2 YFSETQ. For the CDR3, the DNA is TGCGCCAGCAGCGGGAACAGGGGCGCCAGCTCCTACGAGCAGTACTTC. This sequence encodes CASSGNRGASSYEQYF. Together with reference TRBV5-1 and TRBJ2-7, the CDR3 gives the full variable domain: KAGVTQTPRYLIKTRGQQVTLSCSPISGHRSVSWYQQTPGQGLQFLFEYFSETQRNKGNFPGRFSGRQFSNSRSEMNVSTLELGDSALYLCASSGNRGASSYEQYFGPGTRLTVT.

The chain links TRBV12-3 or TRBV12-4 to TRBJ2-1; D perhaps matches TRBD1 (5 bases). CDR3 length: 11 amino acids. Trimming pared 6 bases from V and 13 bases from J, leaving 13 bases between. This CDR3 is CASSRRVNQFF. CDR3 DNA sequence: TGTGCCAGCAGCCGCAGGGTAAATCAGTTCTTC.

The chain couples TRBV27 to TRBJ1-5; TRBD1 aligns across 7 bases. The ends lost 5 bases at V and 6 bases at J; junction bases unmatched: 19. The CDR3 length is 18 residues. Germline CDR1 reads MNHEY; CDR2 reads SMNVEV (reference sequence). In nucleotides, the CDR3 is TGTGCCAGCAGTCCGAAATTTTGGTCGGAGAACAGGGGTCAGCCCCAGCATTTT. Translating it yields CASSPKFWSENRGQPQHF.

V usage is TRBV28 and J usage is TRBJ1-3; 7 bases fit TRBD1. CDR3 length: 15 residues. With 8 bases clipped from V and 3 bases from J, the junction kept 10 bases outside the gene matches. The V gene's germline CDR1 is MDHEN and CDR2 SYDVKM. The CDR3 spells CASGGGGGIGNTIYF. The CDR3 DNA reads TGTGCCAGCGGGGGAGGAGGGGGCATTGGAAACACCATATATTTT.